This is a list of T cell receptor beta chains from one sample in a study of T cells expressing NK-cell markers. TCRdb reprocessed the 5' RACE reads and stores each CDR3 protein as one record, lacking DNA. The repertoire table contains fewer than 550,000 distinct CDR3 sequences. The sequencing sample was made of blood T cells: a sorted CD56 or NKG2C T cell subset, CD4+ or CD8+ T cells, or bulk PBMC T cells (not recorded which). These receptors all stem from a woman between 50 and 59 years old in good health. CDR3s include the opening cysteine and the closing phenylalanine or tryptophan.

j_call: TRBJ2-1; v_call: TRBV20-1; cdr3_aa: CSANRGASIYNEQFF
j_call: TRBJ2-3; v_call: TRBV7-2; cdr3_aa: CASSLGAQADTQYF
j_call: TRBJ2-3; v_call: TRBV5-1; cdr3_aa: CASSHVGTSTSSTDTQYF
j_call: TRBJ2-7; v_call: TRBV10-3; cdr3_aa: CASDTAAGHSYEQYF
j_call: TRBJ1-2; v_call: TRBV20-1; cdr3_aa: CSARGDLVYGYTF
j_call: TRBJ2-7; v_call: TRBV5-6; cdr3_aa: CASSRQVGFYEQYF
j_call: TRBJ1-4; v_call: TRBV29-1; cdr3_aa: CSGRDSLTEKLFF
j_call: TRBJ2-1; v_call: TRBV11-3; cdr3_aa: CASSARLAGGYEQFF
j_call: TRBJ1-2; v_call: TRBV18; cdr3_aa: CASYDDRGPNYGYTF
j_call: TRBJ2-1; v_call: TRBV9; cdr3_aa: CASSVAKTRSYNEQFF